This TCR beta chain comes out of a study of cytomegalovirus exposure and HLA in healthy donors. In the PCR, 60 Vbeta and 13 Jbeta primers were used. Method: immunoSEQ multiplex PCR; TCRdb's copy keeps in-frame clones and lacks some. Among over 150,000 clones listed, approximately 80% were seen once. The germline gives CDR1 SGHRS, CDR2 YFSETQ. The CDR3 has 15 amino acids. V shed 0 bases and J shed 8 bases, with 14 bases lying between them. Findings and limits, study-wide: Earlier analysis looked at TCR beta V segments, and most were productive about 90% or about 30% of the time.

Details on this clone: What it binds is unknown.

The V gene is TRBV5-1, the J gene TRBJ1-4; perhaps TRBD1 as D (6 bases). Input material: PBMCs. This clonotype was obtained from a woman aged 30 to 39 in good health and CMV-seronegative. The DNA of the CDR3 is TGCGCCAGCAGCTTGGAGGCGGGGGCGCGAGAAAAACTGTTTTTT. Translated: CASSLEAGAREKLFF.